These 14 T cell receptor beta chains share one sample of origin, sequenced in a study of blood T cell repertoires in COVID-19. The table came from immunoSEQ multiplex PCR; TCRdb's copy has only in-frame clones and leaves some out. The sample gives under 150,000 clones, less than 90% of which show up once; around 2.5% is in the top ten. Sequencing was carried out using PBMCs or T cells enriched from blood (not recorded which). The receptors come from a woman aged 45-60 years who had recovered from COVID-19.

This chain connects TRBV12-5 to TRBJ2-1; possible D gene TRBD1, 6 bases. The CDR3 sequence is 16 residues long. Germline V gene sequence: CDR1 LGHNT, CDR2 FRNRAP. The ends were cut back, 0 bases at V and 6 bases at J, with 15 bases in the middle. CDR3 in amino acids: CASGLVWGLRSNEQFF. CDR3 sequence (DNA): TGTGCTAGTGGTTTGGTATGGGGGCTTAGAAGCAATGAGCAGTTCTTC. The whole variable domain, filled in from reference TRBV12-5 and TRBJ2-1, reads DARVTQTPRHKVTEMGQEVTMRCQPILGHNTVFWYRQTMMQGLELLAYFRNRAPLDDSGMPKDRFSAEMPDATLATLKIQPSEPRDSAVYFCASGLVWGLRSNEQFFGPGTRLTVL.

The rearrangement uses TRBV20-1 and TRBJ1-6, with 7 bases fitting TRBD1. Per the germline V gene, CDR1 is DFQATT and CDR2 is SNEGSKA (reference sequence). V lost 3 bases to trimming and J lost 5 bases; unmatched junction nucleotides: 10. CDR3 length: 16 amino acids. The CDR3 DNA follows: TGCAGTGCTAGTCACCGAGGGGGCTCAGATAATTCACCCCTCCACTTT. It codes for CSASHRGGSDNSPLHF.

The chain joins TRBV5-1 to TRBJ2-5, with unresolved D. From germline, CDR1 is SGHRS and CDR2 YFSETQ. The CDR3 has 13 residues. Trimming removed 4 bases from V and 4 bases from J, with 11 bases in between. The CDR3 loop reads CASSVSSRETQYF. In DNA, the CDR3 is TGCGCCAGCAGCGTGTCGAGTCGAGAGACCCAGTACTTC.

CDR3 in amino acids: CASSSNRALNTEAFF. The CDR3 coding sequence is TGTGCCAGCAGTTCGAACAGGGCCTTGAACACTGAAGCTTTCTTT. The gene calls are TRBV5-8 and TRBJ1-1; weak D call: TRBD1 (6 bases). Trimming took 5 bases from V and 0 from J, leaving 14 bases between them. CDR1 and CDR2 from the germline V gene are SGHTS and YDEGEE. The CDR3 totals 15 residues. Full variable domain (rest looked up from reference TRBV5-8 and TRBJ1-1): EAGVTQSPTHLIKTRGQQATLRCSPISGHTSVYWYQQALGLGLQFLLWYDEGEERNRGNFPPRFSGRQFPNYSSELNVNALELEDSALYLCASSSNRALNTEAFFGQGTRLTVV.

This chain links TRBV2 with TRBJ2-2; no firm D call. Germline V gene sequence: CDR1 SNHLY, CDR2 FYNNEI. Trimming took off 7 bases at V and 0 bases at J, with 15 bases between the two ends. This CDR3 is built from 16 residues. Here the CDR3 reads CASTSRQVSNTGELFF. DNA of the CDR3: TGTGCCAGCACAAGTCGGCAGGTATCGAACACCGGGGAGCTGTTTTTT.

As regards this clone: The same CDR3 can be traced to other DNA sequences in this sample. The gene calls are TRBV9 and TRBJ2-1; no firm D call. Trimming pared 4 bases from V and 10 bases from J, leaving 21 bases between. Germline CDR1 and CDR2: SGDLS and YYNGEE. This CDR3 comprises 15 residues. The DNA of the CDR3 is TGTGCCAGCAGCCTTAGCCCGATGACGTTACGCGAGCAGTTCTTC. Amino acids: CASSLSPMTLREQFF.

The J gene is TRBJ2-7, the V gene TRBV7-2; tentatively, D is TRBD2 (6 bases). Trimming took 3 bases from V and 9 from J, leaving 24 bases between them. Germline CDR1 is SGHTA and CDR2 is FQGNSA. There are 16 residues in the CDR3. CDR3: CASSLATGTGGIRQYF. Written as DNA, the CDR3 is TGTGCCAGCAGCTTGGCTACCGGGACTGGAGGAATAAGGCAGTACTTC.

The chain combines TRBV7-3 with TRBJ1-1, with 9 nucleotides matching TRBD1. Germline trimming cut 2 bases from V and 5 bases from J; bases unmatched to any gene: 3. This CDR3 has 14 amino acids. The germline V gene encodes CDR1 SGHTA and CDR2 FQGTGA. CDR3 protein: CASSLGTGRTEAFF. CDR3 bases: TGTGCCAGCAGCTTAGGGACAGGGCGTACTGAAGCTTTCTTT. Full variable domain (missing parts from reference TRBV7-3 and TRBJ1-1): GAGVSQTPSNKVTEKGKYVELRCDPISGHTALYWYRQSLGQGPEFLIYFQGTGAADDSGLPNDRFFAVRPEGSVSTLKIQRTERGDSAVYLCASSLGTGRTEAFFGQGTRLTVV.

The V and J genes are TRBV18 and TRBJ2-3; a possible D gene is TRBD1 (6 bases). Trimming removed 2 bases at V and 0 bases at J, with 12 bases between. The CDR3 runs 16 residues. CDR1 and CDR2 from the germline V gene are KGHSH and LQKENI. CDR3 sequence (DNA): TGTGCCAGCTCACCAGGGACAATCGGGAGCACAGATACGCAGTATTTT. It translates to CASSPGTIGSTDTQYF.

J is TRBJ1-1 and V is TRBV18, with 11 bases fitting TRBD1. The trim removed 3 bases at V and 7 bases at J, leaving 10 bases unmatched. CDR1 is KGHSH and CDR2 is LQKENI in the germline V gene. The CDR3 length is 16 residues. CDR3 DNA: TGTGCCAGCTCACCCCCGGGACAGGGGGGAGGTAGTGAAGCTTTCTTT. Protein: CASSPPGQGGGSEAFF.

The V gene is TRBV10-3, the J gene TRBJ2-1; TRBD1 matches 7 bases. The germline gives CDR1 ENHRY, CDR2 SYGVKD. CDR3 length: 16 residues. V was pared by 5 bases and J by 5 bases, with 12 bases of the junction left unmatched. In DNA form, the CDR3 reads TGTGCCATCAGTCCCCCGAGTAGGACAGGAAACAATGAGCAGTTCTTC. Protein sequence: CAISPPSRTGNNEQFF.

This chain connects TRBV19 to TRBJ2-3, with 10 bases that match TRBD1. CDR3 length equals 17 residues. CDR1 LNHDA and CDR2 SQIVND come from the germline V gene (reference sequence). V shed 3 bases and J 2 bases; nucleotides not matched to a gene: 8. CDR3 DNA sequence: TGTGCCAGTAGTATCCCGAGGACAGGGGGAATCACAGATACGCAGTATTTT. It codes for CASSIPRTGGITDTQYF.

This clone was detected only a few times. The chain couples TRBV6-5 to TRBJ1-2; 8 positions match TRBD1. V gave up 6 bases and J gave up 5 bases; unmatched junction bases: 5. Germline CDR1 reads MNHEY; CDR2 reads SVGAGI. The CDR3 covers 13 residues. CDR3 amino acids: CASSQGARYGYTF. For the CDR3, the DNA is TGTGCCAGCAGCCAGGGGGCTCGGTATGGCTACACCTTC.

V and J are TRBV6-5 and TRBJ1-1; tentatively, D is TRBD1 (5 bases). Trimming shortened V by 0 bases and J by 1 base, and 9 bases separated the two germline ends. The germline V gene has CDR1 MNHEY and CDR2 SVGAGI. The CDR3 loop spans 15 amino acids. Here the CDR3 reads CASSYSPQGNTEAFF. The CDR3 bases are TGTGCCAGCAGTTACTCCCCCCAGGGGAACACTGAAGCTTTCTTT.